Below, 25 T cell receptor beta chains from the same sample are listed, as sequenced in a study of breast tumors, draining lymph nodes, adjacent tissues. TCRdb re-called the multiplex PCR reads through MiXCR, storing one row per CDR3 protein. The profile shows about 220,000 distinct CDR3 sequences, less than 35% of them singletons. Samples came from axillary lymph nodes draining the breast cancer. Sequencing input: axillary lymph node tissue. These receptors were obtained from a female donor with breast cancer. Some clones in this sample may be carry-over from other donors' samples.

As for this clonotype: A much larger clone lies one base from this, so it may be a read error. The rearrangement links TRBV20-1 to TRBJ2-5; D is perhaps TRBD1 or TRBD2 (5 bases each). The germline CDR1 and CDR2 sequences are DFQATT and SNEGSKA (reference sequence). The CDR3 length is 14 residues. CDR3 DNA: TGCAGTGCCCTAAGGACAAGCGGACAAGCGACCCAGTACTTC. Translation gives CSALRTSGQATQYF.

This sequence joins TRBV7-2 and TRBJ2-7; TRBD1 or TRBD2 may be the D gene (6 bases each). V lost 1 base, J lost 0 bases, and 13 bases lay in between. The CDR3 extends over 16 amino acids. Germline V gene data show CDR1 as SGHTA and CDR2 as FQGNSA. The chain's CDR3 is CASSLVGGGSSYEQYF. CDR3 DNA sequence: TGTGCCAGCAGCTTAGTAGGGGGAGGTAGCTCCTACGAGCAGTACTTC.

The sample holds many counts of this clonotype. This chain links TRBV15 with TRBJ2-1; D remains ambiguous. This CDR3 spans 13 amino acids. The germline V and J ends were trimmed by 3 bases and 9 bases, with 12 bases remaining between them. In germline, CDR1 is LNHNV, CDR2 YYDKDF (reference sequence). The DNA for the CDR3 is TGTGCCACCAGCAGGAGTAGCCCCAGTGAGCAGTTCTTC. It encodes CATSRSSPSEQFF.

This clonotype has a handful of counts. This chain connects TRBV28 to TRBJ2-2, with D perhaps matching TRBD1 (5 bases). The CDR3 is 11 amino acids. The germline V gene encodes CDR1 MDHEN and CDR2 SYDVKM. Trimming left V 9 bases short and J 9 bases short, with 11 bases between. CDR3 protein: CASRGAWELFF. DNA of the CDR3: TGTGCCAGTAGGGGTGCTTGGGAGCTGTTTTTT.

The rearrangement joins TRBV10-3 to TRBJ1-1; D might be TRBD1 (6 bases). The CDR3 contains 14 residues. CDR1 and CDR2 (germline): ENHRY, SYGVKD. V shed 3 bases and J shed 4 bases, with 12 bases lying between them. In DNA, the CDR3 is TGTGCCATCAGTGAAGTAGGGGGAGGCACTGAAGCTTTCTTT. Translating it yields CAISEVGGGTEAFF.

The chain carries TRBV6-5 and TRBJ2-1, with D tentatively TRBD1 (6 bases). The CDR3 has 14 amino acids. With 0 bases removed from V and 7 bases from J, the gap between germline ends came to 10 bases. Germline CDR1 and CDR2: MNHEY and SVGAGI. The CDR3 sequence is CASSYSQGSNEQFF. The DNA for the CDR3 is TGTGCCAGCAGTTACTCCCAGGGGTCGAATGAGCAGTTCTTC.

This clonotype came up once. The gene calls are TRBV9 and TRBJ2-3; 10 bases line up with TRBD1. The CDR3 totals 15 residues. CDR1 SGDLS and CDR2 YYNGEE come from the germline V gene. The ends lost 4 bases at V and 4 bases at J; junction bases unmatched: 6. For the CDR3, the DNA is TGTGCCAGCAGCTACCTGACAGGGGGCCCAGATACGCAGTATTTT. Amino acids: CASSYLTGGPDTQYF.

The chain couples TRBV9 to TRBJ1-3; D is unclear. The ends were cut back, 4 bases at V and 7 bases at J, with 12 bases in the middle. Germline values: CDR1 SGDLS, CDR2 YYNGEE. This CDR3 spans 13 amino acids. The CDR3 DNA reads TGTGCCAGCAGCTTTAGAACAGCGAACACCATATATTTT. Translated: CASSFRTANTIYF.

In its sample, this clonotype was seen many times. The chain recombines TRBV5-8 with TRBJ2-7; tentative D call: TRBD2 (5 bases). CDR1 SGHTS and CDR2 YDEGEE come from the germline V gene. V lost 3 bases and J lost 2, with 18 bases in between. The length of the CDR3 is 16 residues. The CDR3 sequence: CASSSRETELTYEQYF. CDR3 DNA sequence: TGTGCCAGCAGCTCTAGGGAGACGGAGTTGACCTACGAGCAGTACTTC.

Ten or more counts support this clonotype. The chain couples TRBV6-6 to TRBJ2-7; D possibly corresponds to TRBD1 (6 bases). V was trimmed by 7 bases and J by 2 bases, leaving 15 bases between them. The CDR3 has 14 amino acids. Germline CDR1 and CDR2: MNHNY and SVGAGI (reference sequence). The CDR3 DNA reads TGTGCCAGCACCCAGACAGGAGTCACCTACGAGCAGTACTTC. It yields the protein CASTQTGVTYEQYF.

This clonotype came up many times. The gene calls are TRBV2 and TRBJ2-3; D may match TRBD1 or TRBD2 (6 bases each). The germline V gene has CDR1 SNHLY and CDR2 FYNNEI. The CDR3 length is 16 residues. V was trimmed by 6 bases and J by 3 bases, leaving 19 bases between them. CDR3 in DNA: TGTGCCAGCAGGGAACTATCTGGGGGGCCTACAGATACGCAGTATTTT. Amino acids: CASRELSGGPTDTQYF.

This clonotype occurred many times. The V call is TRBV11-2, the J call TRBJ2-6; unclear D gene. Germline CDR1 and CDR2: SGHAT and FQNNGV. V was clipped by 1 base and J by 2 bases, with 6 bases between them. CDR3 length: 15 residues. CDR3 DNA sequence: TGTGCCAGCAGCTTAGGCCCCACTGGGGCCAACGTCCTGACTTTC. It yields the protein CASSLGPTGANVLTF.

The chain recombines TRBV7-2 with TRBJ2-1, with 12 bases identical to TRBD2. After removal of 0 bases from V and 10 bases from J, the junction contained 1 base not matched to a gene. Germline V gene data show CDR1 as SGHTA and CDR2 as FQGNSA. This CDR3 is built from 14 residues. CDR3 sequence: CASSLAGLAGEQFF. CDR3 DNA sequence: TGTGCCAGCAGCTTAGCAGGACTAGCGGGAGAGCAGTTCTTC.

The chain couples TRBV7-9 to TRBJ2-2; TRBD1 matches at 11 bases. Germline assignment: CDR1 SEHNR and CDR2 FQNEAQ (reference sequence). CDR3 length equals 19 residues. Trimming at V came to 5 bases and at J to 5 bases, leaving 16 bases not matched to a gene. The CDR3: CASSQDRGRRAKGTGELFF. The CDR3 DNA is TGTGCCAGCAGCCAGGACAGGGGGCGGAGGGCCAAGGGAACCGGGGAGCTGTTTTTT. The full variable domain, in which reference TRBV7-9 and TRBJ2-2 provide the parts outside the CDR3, is DTGVSQNPRHKITKRGQNVTFRCDPISEHNRLYWYRQTLGQGPEFLTYFQNEAQLEKSRLLSDRFSAERPKGSFSTLEIQRTEQGDSAMYLCASSQDRGRRAKGTGELFFGEGSRLTVL.

This clonotype was counted at least ten times. The gene calls are TRBV14 and TRBJ2-2; no reliable D call. V was pared by 0 bases and J by 1 base, with 9 bases between. This CDR3 spans 16 amino acids. Germline V gene data show CDR1 as SGHDN and CDR2 as FVKESK. Here the CDR3 reads CASSQDYSLNTGELFF. Written as DNA, the CDR3 is TGTGCCAGCAGCCAAGATTACAGCTTGAACACCGGGGAGCTGTTTTTT.

In this sample, this clonotype turned up many times. The chain couples TRBV12-3 or TRBV12-4 to TRBJ2-7; D is possibly TRBD1 (6 bases). V was pared by 3 bases and J by 3 bases, with 9 bases between. This CDR3 has 13 amino acids. Here the CDR3 DNA reads TGTGCCAGCAGTTTCCCGGGACACTACGAGCAGTACTTC. It encodes CASSFPGHYEQYF.

This clonotype was found many times. This chain uses TRBV20-1 with TRBJ2-7, with 9 nucleotides matching TRBD1. After removal of 1 base from V and 4 bases from J, the junction contained 11 bases not matched to a gene. Germline-derived CDR1 and CDR2 are DFQATT and SNEGSKA (reference sequence). CDR3 length: 16 residues. In DNA form, the CDR3 reads TGCAGTGCTAGAGCCTATACCGGGACAGGGTATTACGAGCAGTACTTC. Its protein product is CSARAYTGTGYYEQYF.

At least ten counts were recorded for this clonotype. This sequence joins TRBV11-2 and TRBJ1-3; D gene ambiguous. CDR3 length equals 13 residues. V was shortened by 1 base and J by 4 bases, with 5 bases between the two germline ends. In germline, CDR1 is SGHAT, CDR2 FQNNGV. The CDR3 DNA is TGTGCCAGCAGCTTAGTGGTGGGAAACACCATATATTTT. Amino acid sequence: CASSLVVGNTIYF.

The J gene is TRBJ2-3, the V gene TRBV6-1; D is uncertain. The CDR3 spans 14 residues. Germline CDR1 and CDR2: MNHNS and SASEGT. The V gene lost 5 bases and the J gene lost 4 bases, with 13 bases spanning the gap. The CDR3 reads CASSHPQLADTQYF. The CDR3 DNA is TGTGCCAGCAGTCACCCCCAATTAGCAGATACGCAGTATTTT.

The chain combines TRBV7-8 with TRBJ1-2, with 8 bases that match TRBD1. CDR1 is SGHVS and CDR2 is FQNEAQ in the germline V gene. Unmatched junction bases numbered 18, after V lost 5 bases and J lost 4 bases. The CDR3 is made up of 18 amino acids. The CDR3 region has the DNA TGTGCCAGCAGCCCAGGCGGGGGGACAGGTCCACATGGCTATGGCTACACCTTC. The encoded protein is CASSPGGGTGPHGYGYTF. Looking up the rest from reference TRBV7-8 and TRBJ1-2 gives the full variable domain: GAGVSQSPRYKVAKRGQDVALRCDPISGHVSLFWYQQALGQGPEFLTYFQNEAQLDKSGLPSDRFFAERPEGSVSTLKIQRTQQEDSAVYLCASSPGGGTGPHGYGYTFGSGTRLTVV.

In this sample, this clonotype turned up many times. The chain joins TRBV7-2 to TRBJ2-7; TRBD1 matches at 7 bases. Germline lookup yields CDR1 SGHTA and CDR2 FQGNSA. With V trimmed by 1 base and J by 4 bases, 7 bases remained unmatched. The CDR3 is made up of 15 amino acids. CDR3 DNA: TGTGCCAGCAGCTTAGGTTTGGTCAGGGGGTACGAGCAGTACTTC. Protein product: CASSLGLVRGYEQYF.

This clonotype was observed many times. The rearrangement joins TRBV7-9 to TRBJ2-7; no firm D call. Trimming removed 2 bases from V and 5 bases from J, with 10 bases in between. Germline CDR1 reads SEHNR; CDR2 reads FQNEAQ (reference sequence). This CDR3 spans 13 amino acids. The CDR3 is CASSLRYINEQYF. The DNA of the CDR3 is TGTGCCAGCAGCTTACGATATATAAACGAGCAGTACTTC.

This clonotype was counted many times. The chain couples TRBV5-5 to TRBJ2-5; TRBD2 aligns across 7 bases. Germline CDR1 and CDR2: SGHKS and YYEKEE (reference sequence). This CDR3 comprises 15 residues. With V trimmed by 4 bases and J by 5 bases, 11 bases remained unmatched. CDR3 loop: CASSGAGPRSETQYF. In DNA, the CDR3 is TGTGCCAGCAGCGGAGCGGGACCACGCTCGGAGACCCAGTACTTC.

The rearrangement uses TRBV11-3 and TRBJ2-3; D gene uncertain. V lost 7 bases and J lost 2, with 7 bases in between. CDR3 size: 12 residues. Germline CDR1 is SGHNT and CDR2 is YENEEA. CDR3 coding DNA: TGTGCCAGCAACCAGTCCACAGATACGCAGTATTTT. It yields the protein CASNQSTDTQYF.

V and J are TRBV7-2 and TRBJ2-7, with 7 bases fitting TRBD2. CDR3 size: 15 residues. Looked up from germline, CDR1 is SGHTA and CDR2 is FQGNSA. V lost 5 bases, J lost 5 bases, and 12 bases stayed unmatched. The CDR3 nucleotides are TGTGCCAGCAGCGAACTAGCGCCTGGACTAGACGAGCAGTACTTC. Translation: CASSELAPGLDEQYF. Variable domain in full (rest from reference TRBV7-2 and TRBJ2-7): GAGVSQSPSNKVTEKGKDVELRCDPISGHTALYWYRQSLGQGLEFLIYFQGNSAPDKSGLPSDRFSAERTGGSVSTLTIQRTQQEDSAVYLCASSELAPGLDEQYFGPGTRLTVT.